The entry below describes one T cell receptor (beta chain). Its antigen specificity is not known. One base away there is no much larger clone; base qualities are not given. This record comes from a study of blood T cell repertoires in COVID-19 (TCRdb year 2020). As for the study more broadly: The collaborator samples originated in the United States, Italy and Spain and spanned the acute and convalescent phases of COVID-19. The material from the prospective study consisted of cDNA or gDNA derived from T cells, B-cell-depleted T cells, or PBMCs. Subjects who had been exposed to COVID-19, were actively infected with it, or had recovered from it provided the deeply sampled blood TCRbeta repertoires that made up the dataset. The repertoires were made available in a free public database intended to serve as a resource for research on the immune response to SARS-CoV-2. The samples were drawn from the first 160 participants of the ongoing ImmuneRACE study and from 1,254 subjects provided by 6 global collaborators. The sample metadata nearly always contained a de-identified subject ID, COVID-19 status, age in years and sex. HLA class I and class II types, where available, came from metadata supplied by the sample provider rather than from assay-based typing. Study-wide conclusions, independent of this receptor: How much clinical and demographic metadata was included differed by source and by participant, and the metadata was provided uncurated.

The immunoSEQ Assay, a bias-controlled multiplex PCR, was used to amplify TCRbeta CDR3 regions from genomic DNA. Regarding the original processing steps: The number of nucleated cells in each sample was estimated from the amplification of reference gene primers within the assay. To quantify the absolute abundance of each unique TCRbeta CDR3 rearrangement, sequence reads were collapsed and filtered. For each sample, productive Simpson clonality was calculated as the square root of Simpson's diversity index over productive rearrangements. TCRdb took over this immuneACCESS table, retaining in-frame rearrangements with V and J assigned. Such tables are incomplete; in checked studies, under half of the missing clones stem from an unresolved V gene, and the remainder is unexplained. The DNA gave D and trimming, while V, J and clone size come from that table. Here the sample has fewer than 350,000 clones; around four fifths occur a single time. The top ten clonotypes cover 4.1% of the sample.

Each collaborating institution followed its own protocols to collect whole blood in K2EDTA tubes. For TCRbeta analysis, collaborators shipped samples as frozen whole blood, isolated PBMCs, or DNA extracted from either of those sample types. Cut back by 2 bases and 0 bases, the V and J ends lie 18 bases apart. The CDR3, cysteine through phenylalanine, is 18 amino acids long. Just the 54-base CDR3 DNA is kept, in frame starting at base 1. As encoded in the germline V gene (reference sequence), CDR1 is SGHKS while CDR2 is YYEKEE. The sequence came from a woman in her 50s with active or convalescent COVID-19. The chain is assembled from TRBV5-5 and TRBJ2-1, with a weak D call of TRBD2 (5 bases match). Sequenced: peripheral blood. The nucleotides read TGTGCCAGCAGCTTCTGGAGTCTGGCGGGTACCTCCTACAATGAGCAGTTCTTC. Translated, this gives CASSFWSLAGTSYNEQFF.